This T cell receptor (beta chain) originates from a study of stem cell transplantation in POMP-related autoinflammatory disease (dated by TCRdb to about 2021). Regarding the research as a whole: The study hypothesized that defective thymoproteasomes impair MHC class I-dependent CD8+ T-cell differentiation and positive selection, skewing the TRB repertoire. Before transplant, CD4+ naive T-cell skewing, low CD8+ T-cell proportions, and reduced T-cell cytokine secretion were observed in patients. The effect of POMP deficiency on T-cell receptor beta repertoire diversity and CDR3 characteristics was assessed by high-throughput TRB sequencing. Overall study outcomes, separate from this receptor: PRAID patients showed a restricted number of unique TRB V-J gene pairings. Across all analyzed T-cell subsets, PRAID patients showed a trend toward higher clonality and lower TRB diversity. Statistical significance for the trend toward lower diversity and increased clonality in PRAID patients was reached only for regulatory T cells.

The sample's time point, from its label and the paper: before hematopoietic stem cell transplant. PRAID was characterized by prominent immunodeficiency alongside autoinflammation. Prior to TRB sequencing, T-cell subsets (conventional T cells, CD8+ T cells, regulatory T cells, T follicular helper cells) were sorted. Sequences SGDLS (CDR1) and YYNGEE (CDR2) are obtained from the germline V gene. Taken from cysteine to phenylalanine, the CDR3 has 14 residues. Only the CDR3 DNA stays, 42 bases, in frame from base 1. V is cut by 0 bases and J by 4 bases, and the space between the germline ends is 10 bases. Library prep was done by the immunoSEQ multiplex PCR assay. On the authors' methods: Repertoire diversity was quantified with Shannon entropy, accounting for clonal size distribution. The Gini-Simpson index (Simpson_1-D) was used to measure inequality in clonotype distribution. TCRdb provides this immuneACCESS table in a form limited to in-frame rearrangements. Some clones are lacking; in checked studies, under half of them reflect an unresolved V gene, and why the rest are absent is not known. From that table come the V and J calls and clone size; the DNA was used to work out D and trimming. The sample data list roughly 8,500 clones, and roughly nine tenths of these were observed just once. Around 2.8% of the sample comes from the top ten.

About this clone itself: The specificity of this receptor is unknown. Per-nucleotide qualities are absent, and no much larger clonotype sits a single base away. The sample contains more than one DNA sequence encoding this CDR3.

This sequence was found in a human donor with POMP-related autoinflammation and immune dysregulation (PRAID). Sequenced here: CD8+ T cells from PBMCs, sampled before stem cell transplantation. The receptor chain draws on TRBV9 and TRBJ2-5; the best D guess is TRBD2, with 7 bases matching. The CDR3 has the sequence CASSVEGGRETQYF. The nucleotides are TGTGCCAGCAGCGTAGAGGGGGGGCGAGAGACCCAGTACTTC.